The next 5 T cell receptor beta chains were all read from a single sample in a study of cytotoxic CD8 clonotypes in ibrutinib-treated CLL (dated by TCRdb to about 2021). The receptor library was made with the immunoSEQ multiplex PCR assay. In TCRdb, the immuneACCESS table is reduced to in-frame sequences with V and J assigned. These tables do not hold every clone; where another copy was compared, an unresolved V gene accounts for under half, and the others remain unexplained. Across this sample there are about 140,000 clones, with around 80% seen only once. In total, the top ten clones hold 7.5% to 8% of the sample. Sequenced here: PBMCs, sampled after 36 months of ibrutinib treatment. Receptors originate from a human donor with chronic lymphocytic leukemia.

This chain connects TRBV11-2 to TRBJ1-3, with D hard to call. The germline V gene has CDR1 SGHAT and CDR2 FQNNGV. The CDR3 is 13 residues long. V was clipped by 5 bases and J by 3 bases, with 8 bases between them. The CDR3 is CASSPRSGNTIYF. In DNA, the CDR3 is TGTGCCAGCAGCCCTCGTAGTGGAAACACCATATATTTT.

The chain combines TRBV7-2 with TRBJ2-6, with 9 nucleotides matching TRBD2. Germline lookup yields CDR1 SGHTA and CDR2 FQGNSA. The length of the CDR3 is 17 residues. Trimming took 5 bases from V and 1 from J; bases not matched to a gene: 6. The CDR3 DNA sequence: TGTGCCAGCAGCCCTAGCGGGACGAATTCTGGGGCCAACGTCCTGACTTTC. It translates to CASSPSGTNSGANVLTF.

The gene calls are TRBV18 and TRBJ1-5; 7 bases are shared with TRBD1. The CDR3 has 17 residues. From germline, CDR1 is KGHSH and CDR2 LQKENI. Trimming at V came to 3 bases and at J to 0 bases, leaving 8 bases not matched to a gene. Here the CDR3 reads CASSPDRDWYSNQPQHF. The CDR3 nucleotides read TGTGCCAGCTCACCCGACAGGGATTGGTATAGCAATCAGCCCCAGCATTTT. Using reference TRBV18 and TRBJ1-5 for the parts outside the CDR3, the full variable domain is NAGVMQNPRHLVRRRGQEARLRCSPMKGHSHVYWYRQLPEEGLKFMVYLQKENIIDESGMPKERFSAEFPKEGPSILRIQQVVRGDSAAYFCASSPDRDWYSNQPQHFGDGTRLSIL.

V gene TRBV10-1 combines with J gene TRBJ2-7; possibly TRBD1 for D (7 bases). V lost 5 bases and J 1 base, leaving 12 bases between the germline ends. The CDR3 is made up of 14 amino acids. CDR1 is WNHNN and CDR2 is SYGVQD in the germline V gene (reference sequence). The CDR3: CASSRQGGSYEQYF. Written as DNA, the CDR3 is TGCGCCAGCAGTCGCCAGGGGGGATCCTACGAGCAGTACTTC.

This clone showed up just a few times. The CDR3 coding sequence is TGTGCCAGCAGCGACCGGACTAACTACAATGAGCAGTTCTTC. This translates into CASSDRTNYNEQFF. This chain connects TRBV13 to TRBJ2-1, with TRBD2 as a possible D gene (6 bases). CDR1 and CDR2 from the germline V gene are PRHDT and FYEKMQ (reference sequence). This CDR3 has 14 amino acids. V lost 5 bases and J 3 bases, leaving 11 bases between the germline ends.